Below are 22 T cell receptor beta chains sequenced from a single sample in a study of T-cell reconstitution after alpha-beta-depleted transplantation in children. Unique molecular identifiers were incorporated during preparation of the TCRbeta library. TCRdb re-called the PCR reads with MiXCR, one entry per CDR3 protein. The sample has around 450,000 distinct CDR3 sequences, about 10% seen once. This sample comprised PBMCs, obtained before TCRalphabeta/CD19-depleted stem cell transplant. These TCRs come from a child aged 2-9 years with inherited bone marrow failure, due to receive a stem cell transplant.

This clonotype was seen only a few times. The V call is TRBV6-5, the J call TRBJ2-7, with D perhaps TRBD1 (6 bases). CDR1 and CDR2 (germline): MNHEY, SVGAGI. CDR3 length: 15 residues. The V and J ends lost 0 bases and 3 bases respectively, with 12 bases between them. In DNA form, the CDR3 reads TGTGCCAGCAGTTACTCGATGGCAGGGGACTACGAGCAGTACTTC. This translates into CASSYSMAGDYEQYF.

Many counts were recorded for this clonotype. This chain connects TRBV12-3 or TRBV12-4 to TRBJ2-1; 11 bases align to TRBD2. The CDR3 loop spans 14 amino acids. V gave up 1 base and J gave up 7 bases; unmatched junction bases: 0. The CDR3 protein is CASSLGLAGNEQFF. CDR3 DNA: TGTGCCAGCAGTTTAGGACTAGCGGGAAATGAGCAGTTCTTC.

In this sample, this clonotype turned up many times. This chain joins TRBV28 and TRBJ2-1; tentative D call: TRBD2 (6 bases). This CDR3 comprises 15 residues. Germline lookup yields CDR1 MDHEN and CDR2 SYDVKM. V lost 2 bases and J 4 bases, leaving 12 bases between the germline ends. Written as DNA, the CDR3 is TGTGCCAGCAGTTTAAGGGGCAGCGGGTACAATGAGCAGTTCTTC. Translation: CASSLRGSGYNEQFF.

This clonotype was seen ten or more times. This rearrangement joins TRBV12-3 or TRBV12-4 to TRBJ2-1, with D perhaps given as TRBD1 or TRBD2 (5 bases each). The V end lost 3 bases, the J end lost 2 bases, and 26 bases lay between the germline ends. The CDR3 runs to 20 residues. The CDR3 DNA is TGTGCCAGCAGTTTCCCCTTGGGGGAGCGGATCCCGGGAACCTACAATGAGCAGTTCTTC. Protein: CASSFPLGERIPGTYNEQFF.

There are a few counts of this clonotype. This chain joins TRBV7-9 and TRBJ2-2; D is perhaps TRBD2 (5 bases). Trimming removed 11 bases at V and 8 bases at J, with 18 bases between. This CDR3 comprises 13 residues. CDR1 SEHNR and CDR2 FQNEAQ come from the germline V gene (reference sequence). For the CDR3, the DNA is TGTGCCGGCTGGGGAGACGGATCTGGGGAGCTGTTTTTT. Encoded protein: CAGWGDGSGELFF. Filled out from reference TRBV7-9 and TRBJ2-2, the complete variable domain reads DTGVSQNPRHKITKRGQNVTFRCDPISEHNRLYWYRQTLGQGPEFLTYFQNEAQLEKSRLLSDRFSAERPKGSFSTLEIQRTEQGDSAMYLCAGWGDGSGELFFGEGSRLTVL.

V is TRBV28 and J is TRBJ2-7; D not resolved. V lost 3 bases to trimming and J lost 2 bases, with 8 bases between them. Germline CDR1 reads MDHEN; CDR2 reads SYDVKM. The length of the CDR3 is 13 residues. The CDR3 bases are TGTGCCAGCAGTTTTGGCAGTCCCTACGAGCAGTACTTC. It translates to CASSFGSPYEQYF.

With respect to this clonotype: A single base separates this from a much larger clone, so it may be a read error. The CDR3 DNA sequence: TGTGCCAGCAGTTACATGGGACAACTAGGTGTCTATGAGCAGTTCTTC. Translating it yields CASSYMGQLGVYEQFF. The rearrangement uses TRBV6-5 and TRBJ2-1, with D tentatively TRBD1 (6 bases). The length of the CDR3 is 16 residues. CDR1 and CDR2 (germline): MNHEY, SVGAGI. The V gene lost 2 bases and the J gene lost 8 bases, with 19 bases spanning the gap.

There are many counts of this clonotype. This sequence joins TRBV20-1 and TRBJ2-7; 11 nucleotides align to TRBD2. V lost 1 base to trimming and J lost 4 bases; unmatched junction nucleotides: 3. The CDR3 covers 14 residues. Germline CDR1 and CDR2: DFQATT and SNEGSKA (reference sequence). In nucleotides, the CDR3 is TGCAGTGCTAGAGTTAGCGGGAGGGCGTACGAGCAGTACTTC. Its protein product is CSARVSGRAYEQYF.

This clonotype was counted between two and nine times. The chain links TRBV12-3 or TRBV12-4 to TRBJ2-1, with 7 bases identical to TRBD2. CDR3 length equals 14 residues. V trimming: 2 bases; J trimming: 9 bases; junction bases outside the gene matches: 7. The CDR3 sequence: CASSLIAGDVEQFF. As DNA, the CDR3 is TGTGCCAGCAGTTTAATAGCGGGCGATGTTGAGCAGTTCTTC.

In this sample, this clonotype turned up many times. This rearrangement joins TRBV29-1 to TRBJ2-5; D is unclear. Trimming took 6 bases from V and 7 from J, leaving 9 bases between them. The CDR3 sequence is 10 residues long. Germline loops: CDR1 SQVTM, CDR2 ANQGSEA. CDR3 sequence (DNA): TGCAGCGTGGGGTCTTGGACCCAGTACTTC. Its protein is CSVGSWTQYF.

This clonotype was detected ten times or more. CDR3 in amino acids: CATSNRDRGSYNEQFF. CDR3 sequence (DNA): TGTGCCACCAGTAACCGGGACAGGGGTAGCTACAATGAGCAGTTCTTC. This chain joins TRBV24-1 and TRBJ2-1; 10 bases match TRBD1. The CDR3 extends over 16 amino acids. Germline values: CDR1 KGHDR, CDR2 SFDVKD. V lost 6 bases and J lost 3; bases outside the gene matches: 7.

This clonotype was observed many times. The J gene is TRBJ2-6, the V gene TRBV5-8, with 11 bases lining up with TRBD1. The CDR3 consists of 18 residues. The junction had 3 bases not matched to a gene; V was cut back by 1 base and J by 0 bases. The germline V gene has CDR1 SGHTS and CDR2 YDEGEE. CDR3 nucleotides: TGTGCCAGCAGCTTGACCGGGACAGGGGGCTCTGGGGCCAACGTCCTGACTTTC. This codes for CASSLTGTGGSGANVLTF.

This CDR3 is CATSDLGREDEQFF. CDR3 nucleotide sequence: TGTGCCACCAGTGATTTGGGCAGGGAAGATGAGCAGTTCTTC. V and J are TRBV24-1 and TRBJ2-1, with D possibly TRBD1 on 5 matching bases. V shed 0 bases and J shed 8 bases, with 10 bases lying between them. Germline V CDR1 and CDR2: KGHDR, SFDVKD. The CDR3 totals 14 residues.

This clonotype showed up many times. V usage is TRBV12-3 or TRBV12-4 and J usage is TRBJ1-1; no clear D gene. This CDR3 is built from 15 residues. The ends were cut back, 1 base at V and 4 bases at J, with 13 bases in the middle. This CDR3 is CASSLGHAESTEAFF. For the CDR3, the DNA is TGTGCCAGCAGTTTAGGGCACGCCGAGAGCACTGAAGCTTTCTTT.

Ten or more counts support this clonotype. This rearrangement joins TRBV12-3 or TRBV12-4 to TRBJ2-7, with 7 nucleotides matching TRBD1. The CDR3 is 13 amino acids. J was trimmed by 3 bases and V by 7 bases; bases with no gene match: 6. This CDR3 is CASTRGSHYEQYF. The DNA for the CDR3 is TGTGCCAGCACCAGGGGGTCCCACTACGAGCAGTACTTC.

This clonotype has ten or more counts. J is TRBJ2-7 and V is TRBV4-1, with TRBD2 identical over 11 bases. Trimming cost V 1 base and J 0 bases; bases outside gene matches: 5. This CDR3 contains 17 residues. Germline V gene lookup returns CDR1 MGHRA and CDR2 YSYEKL. CDR3 residues: CASSQGLAGTLSYEQYF. As DNA, the CDR3 is TGCGCCAGCAGCCAAGGACTAGCGGGGACCCTCTCCTACGAGCAGTACTTC.

This clonotype was picked up a small number of times. The rearrangement uses TRBV3-1 and TRBJ1-4; D gene unclear. Germline V gene data show CDR1 as LGHDT and CDR2 as YNNKEL (reference sequence). The CDR3 is made up of 13 amino acids. With 4 bases removed from V and 5 bases from J, the gap between germline ends came to 8 bases. In DNA, the CDR3 is TGTGCCAGCAGCCCAGAGTTGAATGAAAAACTGTTTTTT. Protein product: CASSPELNEKLFF.

This clonotype has only a few counts. This sequence joins TRBV5-1 and TRBJ2-7, with D possibly TRBD2 on 6 matching bases. Between the trimmed V and J ends, which lost 7 bases and 3 bases, there was a span of 14 bases. Looked up from germline, CDR1 is SGHRS and CDR2 is YFSETQ. The CDR3 loop spans 13 amino acids. CDR3 DNA sequence: TGCGCCAGCCGCCCGGGGGTTGGCTACGAGCAGTACTTC. It is translated as CASRPGVGYEQYF.

The rearrangement links TRBV7-8 to TRBJ1-3; D is unresolved. This CDR3 is 15 amino acids long. Trimming took 3 bases from V and 0 from J, leaving 9 bases between them. Germline V gene lookup returns CDR1 SGHVS and CDR2 FQNEAQ. CDR3 protein: CASSFRDSSGNTIYF. As DNA, the CDR3 is TGTGCCAGCAGCTTCCGGGATAGCTCTGGAAACACCATATATTTT.

The chain combines TRBV18 with TRBJ2-3, with a possible D match to TRBD2 (6 bases). Trimming removed 6 bases from V and 2 bases from J, with 18 bases in between. This CDR3 has 16 amino acids. CDR1 and CDR2 (germline): KGHSH, LQKENI. CDR3 sequence (DNA): TGTGCCAGCTCGTCCCCGGGACTCCTTCTCACAGATACGCAGTATTTT. Its protein product is CASSSPGLLLTDTQYF. The variable domain in full, completed from reference TRBV18 and TRBJ2-3, reads NAGVMQNPRHLVRRRGQEARLRCSPMKGHSHVYWYRQLPEEGLKFMVYLQKENIIDESGMPKERFSAEFPKEGPSILRIQQVVRGDSAAYFCASSSPGLLLTDTQYFGPGTRLTVL.

This clonotype appeared many times. The chain uses TRBV12-3 or TRBV12-4 and TRBJ2-2, with 10 bases lining up with TRBD2. The V gene end was trimmed by 5 bases and the J gene end by 6 bases; junction bases not matched to a gene: 9. This CDR3 has 16 amino acids. In nucleotides, the CDR3 is TGTGCCAGCAGTCGAATGAGCGGGAGGGCCTCCGGGGAGCTGTTTTTT. Translating it yields CASSRMSGRASGELFF.

Ten or more counts support this clonotype. J is TRBJ1-5 and V is TRBV6-1; weak D call: TRBD1 (6 bases). Germline V gene lookup returns CDR1 MNHNS and CDR2 SASEGT. The ends were cut back, 6 bases at V and 6 bases at J, with 12 bases in the middle. The CDR3 has 13 residues. As DNA, the CDR3 is TGTGCCAGCAGAACAGGGATAACTCAGCCCCAGCATTTT. The encoded protein is CASRTGITQPQHF.